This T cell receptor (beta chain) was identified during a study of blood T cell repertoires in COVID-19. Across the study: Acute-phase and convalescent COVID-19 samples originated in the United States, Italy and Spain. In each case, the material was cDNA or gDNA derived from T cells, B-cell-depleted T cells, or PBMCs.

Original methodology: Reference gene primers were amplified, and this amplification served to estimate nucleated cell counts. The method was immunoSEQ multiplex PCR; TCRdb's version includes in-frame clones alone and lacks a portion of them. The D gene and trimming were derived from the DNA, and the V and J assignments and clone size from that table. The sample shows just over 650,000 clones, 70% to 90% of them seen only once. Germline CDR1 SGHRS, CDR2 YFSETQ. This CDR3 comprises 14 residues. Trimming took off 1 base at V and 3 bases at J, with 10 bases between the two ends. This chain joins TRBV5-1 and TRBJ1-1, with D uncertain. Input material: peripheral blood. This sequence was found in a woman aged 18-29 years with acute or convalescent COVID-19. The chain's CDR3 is CASSLTVEDTEAFF. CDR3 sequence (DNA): TGCGCCAGCAGCTTGACAGTAGAAGACACTGAAGCTTTCTTT.